What follows are 22 T cell receptor beta chains derived from one specimen sequenced in a study of blood T cell repertoires in COVID-19. Produced via immunoSEQ multiplex PCR; TCRdb's table is partial and in-frame only. Of over 350,000 clones listed, 70% to 90% were seen once; the top ten hold around 0.95%. The sample taken for sequencing was PBMCs or T cells enriched from blood (not recorded which). These receptors came from a woman in her 30s with acute COVID-19.

The chain has TRBV7-3 and TRBJ1-1; D is unclear. Germline assignment: CDR1 SGHTA and CDR2 FQGTGA. The CDR3 contains 13 residues. Deletions cut 1 base from V and 1 base from J, with 4 bases between. The CDR3 DNA is TGTGCCAGCAGCTTAAATAAGAACACTGAAGCTTTCTTT. It is translated as CASSLNKNTEAFF.

The chain combines TRBV5-1 with TRBJ2-7; the D gene is possibly TRBD2 (5 bases). Trimming took 4 bases from V and 2 from J, leaving 13 bases between them. This CDR3 has 14 residues. Germline CDR1 SGHRS, CDR2 YFSETQ. The CDR3 loop is CASSGSGTAYEQYF. The CDR3 DNA reads TGCGCCAGCAGCGGTTCGGGAACAGCCTACGAGCAGTACTTC.

This clone appeared a single time. The V call is TRBV5-6, the J call TRBJ2-7, with unresolved D. V lost 2 bases, J lost 2 bases, and 11 bases lay in between. Germline loops: CDR1 SGHDT, CDR2 YYEEEE. The CDR3 is made up of 14 amino acids. The CDR3 sequence is CASSLLGRPYEQYF. The DNA of the CDR3 is TGTGCCAGCAGCTTACTGGGCCGACCCTACGAGCAGTACTTC. Based on the CDR3 plus reference TRBV5-6 and TRBJ2-7, the full variable domain is DAGVTQSPTHLIKTRGQQVTLRCSPKSGHDTVSWYQQALGQGPQFIFQYYEEEERQRGNFPDRFSGHQFPNYSSELNVNALLLGDSALYLCASSLLGRPYEQYFGPGTRLTVT.

This clone came up a few times. The genes are TRBV28 and TRBJ2-7; 11 nucleotides agree with TRBD1. The J segment lost 6 bases and the V segment lost 5 bases, leaving 9 bases of the junction unmatched. The CDR3 has 15 residues. The V gene's germline CDR1 is MDHEN and CDR2 SYDVKM. Here the CDR3 reads CASSLGTGGSGEQYF. For the CDR3, the DNA is TGTGCCAGCAGTCTCGGGACAGGGGGTTCTGGCGAGCAGTACTTC.

The chain carries TRBV27 and TRBJ2-6; D remains ambiguous. This CDR3 region has 15 residues. V was clipped by 2 bases and J by 2 bases, with 7 bases between them. Germline-derived CDR1 and CDR2 are MNHEY and SMNVEV (reference sequence). CDR3 sequence (DNA): TGTGCCAGCAGTTTACAGTTGACTGGGGCCAACGTCCTGACTTTC. Amino acid sequence: CASSLQLTGANVLTF.

CDR3 protein: CAWSRPGTPSYEQYF. In DNA, the CDR3 is TGTGCCTGGTCGAGACCCGGGACACCCTCCTACGAGCAGTACTTC. V usage is TRBV30 and J usage is TRBJ2-7; D is perhaps TRBD1 (6 bases). The length of the CDR3 is 15 residues. Germline-derived CDR1 and CDR2 are GTSNPN and SVGIG (reference sequence). Trimming pared 5 bases from V and 0 bases from J, leaving 17 bases between.

This chain connects TRBV9 to TRBJ2-7, with 8 bases that match TRBD1. J was trimmed by 3 bases and V by 1 base; bases with no gene match: 15. The CDR3 runs to 18 residues. Germline CDR1 is SGDLS and CDR2 is YYNGEE. The CDR3 loop reads CASSVSGGWQGAYYEQYF. The CDR3 DNA follows: TGTGCCAGCAGCGTAAGCGGCGGGTGGCAGGGGGCCTACTACGAGCAGTACTTC.

This chain connects TRBV20-1 to TRBJ1-2; unclear D gene. CDR1 and CDR2 (germline): DFQATT, SNEGSKA (reference sequence). V lost 7 bases, J lost 5 bases, and 5 bases lay in between. The CDR3 has 9 amino acids. Here the CDR3 reads CSVPYGYTF. The CDR3 DNA reads as TGCAGTGTCCCATATGGCTACACCTTC.

CDR3 region: CASMSPGQGPEKLFF. DNA of the CDR3: TGTGCCAGCATGAGTCCCGGACAGGGGCCTGAAAAACTGTTTTTT. This chain uses TRBV2 with TRBJ1-4; 9 nucleotides match TRBD1. Per the germline V gene, CDR1 is SNHLY and CDR2 is FYNNEI. With 7 bases clipped from V and 7 bases from J, the junction kept 10 bases outside the gene matches. The CDR3 has 15 amino acids.

The chain is built from TRBV2 and TRBJ2-2, with D perhaps matching TRBD1 (6 bases). Germline V lookup: CDR1 SNHLY, CDR2 FYNNEI. The CDR3 loop spans 13 amino acids. Trimming removed 11 bases from V and 0 bases from J, with 10 bases in between. For the CDR3, the DNA is TGTGCCCGACAGGAGACGAACACCGGGGAGCTGTTTTTT. It yields the protein CARQETNTGELFF.

This chain links TRBV4-2 with TRBJ1-2; D uncertain. Trimming stripped 0 bases from V and 4 bases from J, with 15 bases between. Germline V gene sequence: CDR1 LGHNA, CDR2 YNFKEQ. The CDR3 is 16 residues long. CDR3 in DNA: TGTGCCAGCAGCCAAGATTGGGCAGCCCCGTTCTATGGCTACACCTTC. Translating it yields CASSQDWAAPFYGYTF.

This chain uses TRBV7-8 with TRBJ1-2; 9 nucleotides match TRBD1. This CDR3 has 17 amino acids. Germline assignment: CDR1 SGHVS and CDR2 FQNEAQ. Trimming at V came to 5 bases and at J to 5 bases, leaving 15 bases not matched to a gene. CDR3: CASSKTAGQGAPYGYTF. CDR3 coding DNA: TGTGCCAGCAGCAAAACGGCGGGACAGGGAGCGCCATATGGCTACACCTTC.

V and J are TRBV6-2 or TRBV6-3 and TRBJ1-3; TRBD1 aligns across 7 bases. V lost 6 bases and J lost 1; bases outside the gene matches: 3. CDR3 length: 14 amino acids. Germline V gives CDR1 MNHEY, CDR2 SVGEGT. The CDR3 loop reads CASSGQESGNTIYF. The CDR3 DNA reads as TGTGCCAGCAGCGGACAGGAATCTGGAAACACCATATATTTT.

The chain recombines TRBV10-1 with TRBJ1-1; no reliable D call. Trimming shortened V by 2 bases and J by 1 base, and 5 bases separated the two germline ends. This CDR3 has 13 residues. CDR1 is WNHNN, CDR2 SYGVQD, per germline (reference sequence). The CDR3 spells CASSETRNTEAFF. In nucleotides, the CDR3 is TGCGCCAGCAGTGAGACCAGGAACACTGAAGCTTTCTTT.

The chain links TRBV3-1 (or the pseudogene TRBV3-2) to TRBJ2-7; 9 nucleotides line up with TRBD1. V lost 5 bases to trimming and J lost 0 bases; unmatched junction nucleotides: 8. The CDR3 covers 16 residues. The germline CDR1 and CDR2 sequences are LGHDT and YNNKEL (reference sequence). In nucleotides, the CDR3 is TGTGCCAGCAGCGATCTGGGGACAGGGAGCTCCTACGAGCAGTACTTC. It is translated as CASSDLGTGSSYEQYF.

This chain connects TRBV9 to TRBJ2-7, with TRBD2 matching 8 bases. CDR1 is SGDLS, CDR2 YYNGEE, per germline. Trimming at V came to 2 bases and at J to 4 bases, leaving 5 bases not matched to a gene. The CDR3 loop spans 14 amino acids. The CDR3 nucleotides read TGTGCCAGCAGCGTGAGCGGGGGAGAGTACGAGCAGTACTTC. Its protein is CASSVSGGEYEQYF.

This clone was counted between two and nine times. This chain links TRBV9 with TRBJ2-1; a possible D gene is TRBD1 (5 bases). V was cut by 0 bases and J by 2 bases, with 9 bases left in between. CDR3 length: 15 residues. Per germline, CDR1 SGDLS and CDR2 YYNGEE. CDR3 sequence (DNA): TGTGCCAGCAGCGTAGCGCAGGGCCCCTACAATGAGCAGTTCTTC. Translated, it gives CASSVAQGPYNEQFF. The full variable domain, in which reference TRBV9 and TRBJ2-1 provide the parts outside the CDR3, is DSGVTQTPKHLITATGQRVTLRCSPRSGDLSVYWYQQSLDQGLQFLIQYYNGEERAKGNILERFSAQQFPDLHSELNLSSLELGDSALYFCASSVAQGPYNEQFFGPGTRLTVL.

V usage is TRBV6-4 and J usage is TRBJ2-6; no firm D call. In germline, CDR1 is MRHNA, CDR2 SNTAGT. This CDR3 comprises 17 residues. V lost 6 bases, J lost 0 bases, and 15 bases lay in between. The CDR3 DNA reads as TGTGCCAGCAGCAAAGAGCTGCTCATCTCTGGGGCCAACGTCCTGACTTTC. It codes for CASSKELLISGANVLTF.

The gene calls are TRBV30 and TRBJ2-5; D gene ambiguous. CDR1 and CDR2 from the germline V gene are GTSNPN and SVGIG (reference sequence). Trimming took off 3 bases at V and 5 bases at J, with 13 bases between the two ends. The CDR3 is made up of 13 amino acids. In nucleotides, the CDR3 is TGTGCCTGGAGAACCCCCCCGGTGGAGACCCAGTACTTC. Amino acid sequence: CAWRTPPVETQYF. The whole variable domain, remainder taken from reference TRBV30 and TRBJ2-5, is SQTIHQWPATLVQPVGSPLSLECTVEGTSNPNLYWYRQAAGRGLQLLFYSVGIGQISSEVPQNLSASRPQDRQFILSSKKLLLSDSGFYLCAWRTPPVETQYFGPGTRLLVL.

The CDR3 nucleotides are TGTGCCACCCAAGGGACAGGGGAGGACGAGCAGTACTTC. Translated, it gives CATQGTGEDEQYF. The V gene is TRBV24-1, the J gene TRBJ2-7; TRBD1 agrees at 10 bases. Germline values: CDR1 KGHDR, CDR2 SFDVKD. This CDR3 is built from 13 residues. J gave up 5 bases and V 9 bases, and 6 bases lay outside the gene matches.

This chain uses TRBV19 with TRBJ2-2, with a tentative D call TRBD2 (7 bases). The CDR3 consists of 15 residues. The V end lost 3 bases, the J end lost 5 bases, and 13 bases lay between the germline ends. From germline, CDR1 is LNHDA and CDR2 SQIVND (reference sequence). The CDR3 spells CASSIPRGQTGELFF. For the CDR3, the DNA is TGTGCCAGTAGTATCCCGCGGGGGCAAACCGGGGAGCTGTTTTTT.

This clone occurred once. The chain uses TRBV20-1 and TRBJ2-2; 10 bases match TRBD2. Looked up from germline, CDR1 is DFQATT and CDR2 is SNEGSKA (reference sequence). Germline trimming cut 3 bases from V and 7 bases from J; bases unmatched to any gene: 14. The CDR3 is 17 residues long. The CDR3 spells CSASSLSSGGVVGELFF. CDR3 DNA sequence: TGCAGTGCTAGTTCTCTCTCCAGCGGGGGGGTCGTCGGGGAGCTGTTTTTT.